This TCR beta chain was recorded in a study of T cells after yellow fever vaccination. Generation of TCR cDNA used 5'RACE template switching (which added a universal primer site and UMIs). TCRdb re-derived calls from the 5' RACE reads in MiXCR, one entry per CDR3 protein. The profile covers approximately 260,000 distinct CDR3 sequences, with 5.2% appearing a single time and roughly 3.4% taken by the ten largest. The V gene's germline CDR1 is MGHDK and CDR2 SYGVNS. Trimming removed 8 bases at V and 8 bases at J, with 12 bases between. The CDR3 contains 11 residues. The specimen was CD4+ T cells sorted from PBMCs, collected on the day of the yellow fever booster vaccination. J is TRBJ1-2 and V is TRBV25-1; D is unresolved. The TCR was taken from a man aged 18 to 35 who received the YFV17D yellow fever vaccine. CDR3 in amino acids: CASQLGGGYTF. The CDR3 DNA is TGTGCCAGCCAATTAGGAGGGGGCTACACCTTC.